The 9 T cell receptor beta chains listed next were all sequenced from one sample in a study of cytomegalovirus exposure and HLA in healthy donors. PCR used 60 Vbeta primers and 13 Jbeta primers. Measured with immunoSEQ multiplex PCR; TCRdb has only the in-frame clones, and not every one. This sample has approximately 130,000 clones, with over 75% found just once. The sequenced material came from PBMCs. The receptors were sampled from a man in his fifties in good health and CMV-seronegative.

In nucleotides, the CDR3 is TGTGCCAGCAGCTTAGGGGGGGTGGTGGACAAAGAGACCCAGTACTTC. Translating it yields CASSLGGVVDKETQYF. V gene TRBV11-2 combines with J gene TRBJ2-5; D might be TRBD2 (6 bases). The ends were cut back, 1 base at V and 3 bases at J, with 15 bases in the middle. The CDR3 runs 16 residues. CDR1 is SGHAT, CDR2 FQNNGV, per germline.

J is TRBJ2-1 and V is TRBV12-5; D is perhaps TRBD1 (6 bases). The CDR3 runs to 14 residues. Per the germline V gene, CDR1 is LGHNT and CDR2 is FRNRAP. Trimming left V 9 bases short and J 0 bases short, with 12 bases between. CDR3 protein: CASSQGSSYNEQFF. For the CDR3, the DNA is TGTGCTAGCTCACAGGGCAGCTCCTACAATGAGCAGTTCTTC.

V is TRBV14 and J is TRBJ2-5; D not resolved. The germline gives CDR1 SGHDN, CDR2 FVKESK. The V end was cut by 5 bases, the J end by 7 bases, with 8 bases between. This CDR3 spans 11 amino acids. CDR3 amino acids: CASSNGATQYF. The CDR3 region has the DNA TGTGCCAGCAGCAACGGAGCGACCCAGTACTTC.

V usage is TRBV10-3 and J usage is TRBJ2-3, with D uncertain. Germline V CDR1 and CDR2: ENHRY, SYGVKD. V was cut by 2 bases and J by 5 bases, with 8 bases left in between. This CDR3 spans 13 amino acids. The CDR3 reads CAISERVGDTQYF. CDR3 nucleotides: TGTGCCATCAGTGAGCGGGTAGGAGATACGCAGTATTTT.

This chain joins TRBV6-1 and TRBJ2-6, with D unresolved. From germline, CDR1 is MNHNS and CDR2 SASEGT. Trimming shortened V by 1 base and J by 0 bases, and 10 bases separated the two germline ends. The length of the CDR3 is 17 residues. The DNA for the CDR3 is TGTGCCAGCAGTGAAGAGTATTGGGCCTCTGGGGCCAACGTCCTGACTTTC. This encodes CASSEEYWASGANVLTF.

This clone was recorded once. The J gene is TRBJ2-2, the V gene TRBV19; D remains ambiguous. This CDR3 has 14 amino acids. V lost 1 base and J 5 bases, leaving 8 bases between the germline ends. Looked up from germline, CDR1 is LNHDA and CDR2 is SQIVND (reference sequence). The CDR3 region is CASSIGSGTGELFF. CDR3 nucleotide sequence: TGTGCCAGTAGTATAGGGTCCGGGACCGGGGAGCTGTTTTTT.

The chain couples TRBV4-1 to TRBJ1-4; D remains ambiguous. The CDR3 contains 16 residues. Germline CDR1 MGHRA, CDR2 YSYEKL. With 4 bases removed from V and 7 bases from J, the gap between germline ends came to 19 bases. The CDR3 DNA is TGCGCCAGCAGCCTGAATACGCGAGGGAACAGTGAAAAACTGTTTTTT. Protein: CASSLNTRGNSEKLFF.

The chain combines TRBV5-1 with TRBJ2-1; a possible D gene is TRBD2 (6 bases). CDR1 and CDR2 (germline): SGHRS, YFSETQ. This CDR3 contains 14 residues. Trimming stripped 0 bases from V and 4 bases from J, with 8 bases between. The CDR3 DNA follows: TGCGCCAGCAGCTTGGACGGGAGTTACAATGAGCAGTTCTTC. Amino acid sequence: CASSLDGSYNEQFF.

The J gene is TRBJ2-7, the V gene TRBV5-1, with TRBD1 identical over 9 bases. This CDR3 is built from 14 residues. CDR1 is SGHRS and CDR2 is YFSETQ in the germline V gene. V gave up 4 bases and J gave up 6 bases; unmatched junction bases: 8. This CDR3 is CASSTPGQGSEQYF. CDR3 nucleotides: TGCGCCAGCAGCACACCGGGACAGGGTTCCGAGCAGTACTTC.